The sequence of this T cell receptor (beta chain) was determined in a study of T cells in Graves' hyperthyroidism and ophthalmopathy. Whole-study results and caveats: Within blood appeared most thyroid clonotypes that had expanded above 0.001.

About this clonotype itself: No antigen is known for it.

CDR1 and CDR2 (germline): SEHNR, FQNEAQ (reference sequence). This CDR3 has 14 residues. J lost 2 bases, V lost 6 bases, and 6 bases had no gene match. Exclusion of patients followed from uncontrolled infection, other autoimmune disease, pregnancy or lactation. Thyroid ultrasound and orbital computed tomography, with clinical symptoms and serum thyroxine and TRAb, informed diagnoses. Out of more than 8 ml of fresh peripheral blood came the PBMCs. The TCR beta CDR3 regions underwent amplification using RNA transcripts as the source. The TCR CDR3 first-round RT-PCR relied on the HTBI primer set. TCRdb passed the multiplex PCR reads through MiXCR, listing each CDR3 protein once. This sample has about 610,000 distinct CDR3 sequences, with about 16% found just once.

The chain joins TRBV7-9 to TRBJ2-5, with 7 positions matching TRBD2. Sequenced sample: blood. The source of this sequence is a middle-aged woman with Graves' ophthalmopathy. The CDR3 sequence: CASSRTREQETQYF. For the CDR3, the DNA is TGTGCCAGCAGTCGGACTAGGGAGCAAGAGACCCAGTACTTC.